The 15 T cell receptor beta chains below were found in one sample sequenced in a study of memory CD4+ T cells and cytomegalovirus serostatus. Single viable CD3+CD4+CD8-CD45RO+ cells were sorted as the memory CD4+ T cells. Method: immunoSEQ multiplex PCR; TCRdb's copy keeps in-frame clones and lacks some. The sample consists of under 55,000 clones, around 83% of them appearing once. Sequencing was done on a sample of memory CD4+ T cells from blood. These receptors were collected from an adult in good health and CMV-seropositive.

This chain joins TRBV19 and TRBJ2-2, with D perhaps TRBD1 (6 bases). The V gene's germline CDR1 is LNHDA and CDR2 SQIVND (reference sequence). V shed 5 bases and J shed 7 bases, with 23 bases lying between them. This CDR3 is 17 amino acids long. CDR3 residues: CASSAPSSRGTGGELFF. For the CDR3, the DNA is TGTGCCAGTAGTGCCCCCTCGTCCAGGGGTACTGGCGGGGAGCTGTTTTTT. Full variable domain (rest looked up from reference TRBV19 and TRBJ2-2): DGGITQSPKYLFRKEGQNVTLSCEQNLNHDAMYWYRQDPGQGLRLIYYSQIVNDFQKGDIAEGYSVSREKKESFPLTVTSAQKNPTAFYLCASSAPSSRGTGGELFFGEGSRLTVL.

The chain combines TRBV6-5 with TRBJ2-1; D unresolved. The CDR3 is made up of 14 amino acids. V lost 7 bases and J 6 bases, leaving 16 bases between the germline ends. Germline CDR1 and CDR2: MNHEY and SVGAGI. The CDR3 reads CASTPGNSLNEQFF. CDR3 nucleotide sequence: TGTGCCAGCACCCCTGGGAACAGTCTCAATGAGCAGTTCTTC.

This clone was seen just once. The chain recombines TRBV28 with TRBJ2-1, with D perhaps being TRBD1 or TRBD2 (5 bases each). The V end lost 5 bases, the J end lost 1 base, and 15 bases lay between the germline ends. CDR1 is MDHEN and CDR2 is SYDVKM in the germline V gene. The CDR3 spans 16 residues. The CDR3 DNA follows: TGTGCCAGCAGTCACAGGAGGCTAGTTTCCTACAATGAGCAGTTCTTC. This codes for CASSHRRLVSYNEQFF.

V is TRBV7-9 and J is TRBJ1-1, with D possibly matching TRBD1 (6 bases). The germline gives CDR1 SEHNR, CDR2 FQNEAQ (reference sequence). This CDR3 contains 15 residues. V dropped 3 bases and J dropped 3 bases, with 14 bases sitting between them. CDR3 loop: CASSLGTRRDTEAFF. CDR3 bases: TGTGCCAGCAGCTTGGGGACACGGCGGGACACTGAAGCTTTCTTT. Variable domain in full (rest from reference TRBV7-9 and TRBJ1-1): DTGVSQNPRHKITKRGQNVTFRCDPISEHNRLYWYRQTLGQGPEFLTYFQNEAQLEKSRLLSDRFSAERPKGSFSTLEIQRTEQGDSAMYLCASSLGTRRDTEAFFGQGTRLTVV.

The J gene is TRBJ2-1, the V gene TRBV18, with TRBD1 matching 7 bases. Germline V CDR1 and CDR2: KGHSH, LQKENI. Trimming removed 0 bases from V and 5 bases from J; junction bases left unmatched: 4. This CDR3 has 15 amino acids. CDR3 in DNA: TGTGCCAGCTCACCACCGGGACAGCCTAACAATGAGCAGTTCTTC. It specifies CASSPPGQPNNEQFF.

The chain employs TRBV2 and TRBJ1-1; 9 nucleotides agree with TRBD1. Losses at the gene ends were 5 bases for V and 3 bases for J; bases not matched to a gene: 4. The germline V gene has CDR1 SNHLY and CDR2 FYNNEI. CDR3 length: 14 amino acids. The CDR3 is CASSRRQGDTEAFF. In nucleotides, the CDR3 is TGTGCCAGCAGTAGGCGACAGGGGGACACTGAAGCTTTCTTT.

The chain employs TRBV30 and TRBJ1-1; D gene uncertain. Germline lookup yields CDR1 GTSNPN and CDR2 SVGIG (reference sequence). The CDR3 sequence is 13 residues long. V was shortened by 2 bases and J by 1 base, with 8 bases between the two germline ends. The CDR3 nucleotides read TGTGCCTGGAGTTCTAACTGGAACACTGAAGCTTTCTTT. Translating it yields CAWSSNWNTEAFF.

V and J are TRBV2 and TRBJ2-1; a possible D gene is TRBD1 (7 bases). CDR1 is SNHLY, CDR2 FYNNEI, per germline. The CDR3 sequence is 13 residues long. V shed 4 bases and J shed 7 bases, with 11 bases lying between them. As DNA, the CDR3 is TGTGCCAGCAGTGGACAGGGAGGAAATGAGCAGTTCTTC. Translation gives CASSGQGGNEQFF.

This clone was detected once. The rearrangement uses TRBV7-8 and TRBJ1-3; D perhaps matches TRBD1 (5 bases). The CDR3 runs 15 residues. V was trimmed by 0 bases and J by 6 bases, leaving 12 bases between them. Germline V lookup: CDR1 SGHVS, CDR2 FQNEAQ. CDR3 nucleotide sequence: TGTGCCAGCAGCTTAGCGTCCCAGGGAGAAAACACCATATATTTT. The encoded protein is CASSLASQGENTIYF.

This chain connects TRBV28 to TRBJ2-7; 10 nucleotides align to TRBD1. Germline V CDR1 and CDR2: MDHEN, SYDVKM. The CDR3 has 15 residues. The V gene end was trimmed by 6 bases and the J gene end by 3 bases; junction bases not matched to a gene: 8. CDR3 amino acids: CASRLLGTGVYEQYF. The CDR3 bases are TGTGCCAGCAGGCTCCTCGGGACAGGGGTCTACGAGCAGTACTTC.

The chain uses TRBV6-1 and TRBJ2-7; no firm D call. The CDR3 sequence is 11 residues long. V dropped 7 bases and J dropped 3 bases, with 7 bases sitting between them. The germline CDR1 and CDR2 sequences are MNHNS and SASEGT. Here the CDR3 DNA reads TGTGCCAGCACCCGCCTCTACGAGCAGTACTTC. Amino acids: CASTRLYEQYF.

The V call is TRBV29-1, the J call TRBJ1-1; D gene uncertain. This CDR3 is 11 amino acids long. Trimming cost V 4 bases and J 0 bases, with 3 bases left between them. The germline gives CDR1 SQVTM, CDR2 ANQGSEA. CDR3: CSVVLNTEAFF. The CDR3 coding sequence is TGCAGCGTTGTACTGAACACTGAAGCTTTCTTT.

The genes are TRBV18 and TRBJ2-2; 8 positions match TRBD1. Germline trimming cut 4 bases from V and 1 base from J; bases unmatched to any gene: 8. CDR3 length: 17 residues. Germline V gene lookup returns CDR1 KGHSH and CDR2 LQKENI. In nucleotides, the CDR3 is TGTGCCAGCTCACTCAACTTGGACAGGGTGAACACCGGGGAGCTGTTTTTT. This encodes CASSLNLDRVNTGELFF.

The chain links TRBV2 to TRBJ1-1; tentatively, D is TRBD1 (6 bases). Trimming took 8 bases from V and 5 from J, leaving 18 bases between them. This CDR3 contains 14 residues. Germline V gene data show CDR1 as SNHLY and CDR2 as FYNNEI. The CDR3 region is CASGGDAQGTEAFF. The CDR3 DNA reads as TGTGCCAGCGGTGGGGACGCCCAGGGGACTGAAGCTTTCTTT.

V and J are TRBV19 and TRBJ1-2; tentatively, D is TRBD1 (5 bases). V dropped 3 bases and J dropped 5 bases, with 10 bases sitting between them. Germline CDR1 reads LNHDA; CDR2 reads SQIVND (reference sequence). The CDR3 loop spans 13 amino acids. The CDR3: CASSILDRYGYTF. CDR3 DNA: TGTGCCAGTAGTATTCTCGACAGATATGGCTACACCTTC.